Following are 5 T cell receptor beta chains from one sample sequenced in a study of blood T cell repertoires in COVID-19 (dated by TCRdb to 2020 to 2021). Libraries came from the immunoSEQ multiplex PCR assay. Held by TCRdb, this immuneACCESS table contains in-frame sequences only and omits some clones. Under half of the omission traces to an unresolved V gene where checked; the cause of the rest is unknown. The sample table holds 150,000 to 200,000 clones, of which about 84% were seen once. Of the sample, 5.2% is held by the ten largest clones. The sample was peripheral blood. The receptor set was obtained from a woman in her twenties or thirties with acute or convalescent COVID-19.

The chain uses TRBV18 and TRBJ1-3; D remains ambiguous. The germline CDR1 and CDR2 sequences are KGHSH and LQKENI. There are 15 residues in the CDR3. Trimming shortened V by 6 bases and J by 0 bases, and 12 bases separated the two germline ends. DNA of the CDR3: TGTGCCAGCTCTGCAGGCCGCACCTCTGGAAACACCATATATTTT. It yields the protein CASSAGRTSGNTIYF.

This clone was detected only a few times. The chain couples TRBV27 to TRBJ2-7, with TRBD2 matching 8 bases. The V and J ends lost 5 bases and 8 bases, in that order; junction bases with no gene match: 11. The CDR3 totals 14 residues. Germline V gene sequence: CDR1 MNHEY, CDR2 SMNVEV (reference sequence). This CDR3 is CASSTAGLVAKQYF. The CDR3, as DNA: TGTGCCAGCAGTACGGCGGGACTAGTCGCCAAGCAGTACTTC.

The chain is built from TRBV19 and TRBJ1-5; unclear D gene. CDR1 and CDR2 (germline): LNHDA, SQIVND (reference sequence). V shed 5 bases and J shed 1 base, with 12 bases lying between them. This CDR3 is built from 15 residues. The chain's CDR3 is CASSRGGVSNQPQHF. The DNA for the CDR3 is TGTGCCAGTAGTCGGGGTGGGGTCAGCAATCAGCCCCAGCATTTT.

V gene TRBV5-1 combines with J gene TRBJ1-3; the match to TRBD1 covers 8 bases. There are 15 residues in the CDR3. The V and J ends lost 4 bases and 0 bases, in that order; junction bases with no gene match: 3. The germline V gene has CDR1 SGHRS and CDR2 YFSETQ. The CDR3 region is CASSPDRVSGNTIYF. Written as DNA, the CDR3 is TGCGCCAGCAGCCCGGACAGGGTCTCTGGAAACACCATATATTTT.

The CDR3 sequence is CASSAGTYGYTF. Here the CDR3 DNA reads TGCGCCAGTTCGGCGGGGACCTATGGCTACACCTTC. The chain links TRBV4-3 to TRBJ1-2; D is perhaps TRBD1 (5 bases). CDR1 and CDR2 from the germline V gene are LGHNA and YSLEER. Trimming took 9 bases from V and 4 from J, leaving 12 bases between them. CDR3 length: 12 amino acids.